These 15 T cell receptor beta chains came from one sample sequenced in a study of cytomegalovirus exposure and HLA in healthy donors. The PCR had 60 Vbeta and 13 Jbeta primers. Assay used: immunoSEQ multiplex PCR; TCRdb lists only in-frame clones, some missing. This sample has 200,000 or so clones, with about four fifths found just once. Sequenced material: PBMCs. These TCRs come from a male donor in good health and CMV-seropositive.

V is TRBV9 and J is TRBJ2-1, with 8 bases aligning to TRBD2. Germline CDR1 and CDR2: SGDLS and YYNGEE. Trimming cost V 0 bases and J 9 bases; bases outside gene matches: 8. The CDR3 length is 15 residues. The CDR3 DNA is TGTGCCAGCAGCGTAGGAACAACTAGCGGCAGTGAGCAGTTCTTC. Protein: CASSVGTTSGSEQFF.

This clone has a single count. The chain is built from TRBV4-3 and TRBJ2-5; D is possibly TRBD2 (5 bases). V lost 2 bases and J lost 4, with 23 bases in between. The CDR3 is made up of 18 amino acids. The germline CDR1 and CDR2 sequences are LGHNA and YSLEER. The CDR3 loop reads CASSQTTPRGLAGETQYF. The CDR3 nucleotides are TGCGCCAGCAGCCAAACCACCCCCCGCGGGCTAGCTGGAGAGACCCAGTACTTC.

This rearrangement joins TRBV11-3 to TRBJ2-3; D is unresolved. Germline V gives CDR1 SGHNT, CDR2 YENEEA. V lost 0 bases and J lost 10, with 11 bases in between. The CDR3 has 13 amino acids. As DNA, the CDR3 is TGTGCCAGCAGCTTAGACGACTCAGTCGCGCAGTATTTT. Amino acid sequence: CASSLDDSVAQYF.

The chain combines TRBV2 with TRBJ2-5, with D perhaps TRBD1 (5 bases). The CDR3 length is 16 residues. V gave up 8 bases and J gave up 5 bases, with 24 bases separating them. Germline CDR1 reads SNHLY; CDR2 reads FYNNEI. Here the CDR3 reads CASGNPIRGAAETQYF. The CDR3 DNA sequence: TGTGCCAGCGGGAATCCTATTAGGGGTGCGGCGGAGACCCAGTACTTC.

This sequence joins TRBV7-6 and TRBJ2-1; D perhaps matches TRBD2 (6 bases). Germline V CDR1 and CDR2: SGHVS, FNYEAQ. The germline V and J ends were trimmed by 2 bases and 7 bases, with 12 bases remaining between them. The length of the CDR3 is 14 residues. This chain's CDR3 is CASSLTLTRNEQFF. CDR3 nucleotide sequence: TGTGCCAGCAGCTTAACCCTGACTAGGAATGAGCAGTTCTTC.

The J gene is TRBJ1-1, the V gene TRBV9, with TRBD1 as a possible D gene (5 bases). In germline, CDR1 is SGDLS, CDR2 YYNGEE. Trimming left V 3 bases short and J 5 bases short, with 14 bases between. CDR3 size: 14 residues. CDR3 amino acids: CASSANSGKTEAFF. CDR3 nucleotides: TGTGCCAGCAGCGCTAATTCAGGGAAGACTGAAGCTTTCTTT.

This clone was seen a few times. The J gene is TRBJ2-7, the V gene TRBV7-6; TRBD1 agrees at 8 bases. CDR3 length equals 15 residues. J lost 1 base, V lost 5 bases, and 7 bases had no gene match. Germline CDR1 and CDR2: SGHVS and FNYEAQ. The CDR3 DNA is TGTGCCAGCAGCACTAGACAGGGGCTTTCCTACGAGCAGTACTTC. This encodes CASSTRQGLSYEQYF.

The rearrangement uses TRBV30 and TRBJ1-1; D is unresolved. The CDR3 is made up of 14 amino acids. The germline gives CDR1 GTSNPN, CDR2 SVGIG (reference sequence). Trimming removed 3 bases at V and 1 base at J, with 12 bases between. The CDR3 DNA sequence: TGTGCCTGGAGATCTTGGGCACCGAACACTGAAGCTTTCTTT. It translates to CAWRSWAPNTEAFF.

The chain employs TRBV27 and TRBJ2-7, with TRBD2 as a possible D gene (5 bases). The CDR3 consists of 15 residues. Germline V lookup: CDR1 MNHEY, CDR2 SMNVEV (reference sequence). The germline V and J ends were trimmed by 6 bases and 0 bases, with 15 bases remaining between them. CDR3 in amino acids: CASRPVIANSYEQYF. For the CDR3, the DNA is TGTGCCAGCAGGCCAGTTATAGCGAACTCCTACGAGCAGTACTTC.

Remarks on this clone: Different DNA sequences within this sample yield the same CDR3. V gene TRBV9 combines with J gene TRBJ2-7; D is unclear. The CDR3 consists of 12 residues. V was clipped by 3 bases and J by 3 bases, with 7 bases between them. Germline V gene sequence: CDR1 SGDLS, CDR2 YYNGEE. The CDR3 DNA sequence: TGTGCCAGCAGCGGTAGCAGCTACGAGCAGTACTTC. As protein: CASSGSSYEQYF. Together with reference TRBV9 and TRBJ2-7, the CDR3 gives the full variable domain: DSGVTQTPKHLITATGQRVTLRCSPRSGDLSVYWYQQSLDQGLQFLIQYYNGEERAKGNILERFSAQQFPDLHSELNLSSLELGDSALYFCASSGSSYEQYFGPGTRLTVT.

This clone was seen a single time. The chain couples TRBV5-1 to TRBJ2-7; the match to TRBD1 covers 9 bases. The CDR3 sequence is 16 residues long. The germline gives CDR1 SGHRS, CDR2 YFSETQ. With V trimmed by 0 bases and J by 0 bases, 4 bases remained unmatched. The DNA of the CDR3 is TGCGCCAGCAGCTTGGTAGGACAGGGGAGCTCCTACGAGCAGTACTTC. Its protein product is CASSLVGQGSSYEQYF.

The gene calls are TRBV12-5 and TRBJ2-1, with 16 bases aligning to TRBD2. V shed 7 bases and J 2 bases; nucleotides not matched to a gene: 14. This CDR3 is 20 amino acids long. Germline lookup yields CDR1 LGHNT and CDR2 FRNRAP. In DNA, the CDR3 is TGTGCTAGTGCTCCGCCTCCGGGACTAGCGGGAGGGCCGGCCTACAATGAGCAGTTCTTC. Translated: CASAPPPGLAGGPAYNEQFF.

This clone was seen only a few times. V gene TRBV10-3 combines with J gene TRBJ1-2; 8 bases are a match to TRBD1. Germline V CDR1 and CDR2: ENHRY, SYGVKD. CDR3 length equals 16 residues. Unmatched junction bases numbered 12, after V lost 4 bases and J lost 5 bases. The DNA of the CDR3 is TGTGCCATCAGTGGGTCGGACAGGGACGGCAGGTATGGCTACACCTTC. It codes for CAISGSDRDGRYGYTF.

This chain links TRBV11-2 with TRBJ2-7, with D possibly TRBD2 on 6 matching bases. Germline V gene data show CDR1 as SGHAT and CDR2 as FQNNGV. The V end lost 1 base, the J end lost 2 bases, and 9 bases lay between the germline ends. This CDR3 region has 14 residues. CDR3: CASSLVGRTYEQYF. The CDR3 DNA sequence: TGTGCCAGCAGCTTAGTAGGGAGGACCTACGAGCAGTACTTC.

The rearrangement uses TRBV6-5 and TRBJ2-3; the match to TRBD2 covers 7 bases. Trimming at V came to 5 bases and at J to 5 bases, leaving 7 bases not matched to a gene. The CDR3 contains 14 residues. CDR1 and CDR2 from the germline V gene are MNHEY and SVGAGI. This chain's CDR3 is CASSPAGGGDTQYF. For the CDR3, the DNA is TGTGCCAGCAGTCCCGCGGGCGGGGGAGATACGCAGTATTTT.